The rows below give T cell receptor beta chains drawn from one sample of a study of blood T cell repertoires in COVID-19. Repertoires were generated with immunoSEQ multiplex PCR, while TCRdb's copy carries only in-frame clones and drops some. The sample records 110,000 or so clones, approximately 81% being singletons. The material sequenced was peripheral blood. Receptors originate from a man aged 50 or older with acute or convalescent COVID-19. The CDR3 runs from the conserved cysteine through the conserved F or W. D genes are given only for firm matches. Size tells how often a clone was seen (once, few, many) or the class of an expanded clone, and some rows leave it out.

V gene: TRBV7-8
D gene: TRBD2
J gene: TRBJ2-5
CDR3 length: 15
clone size: .
CDR3 protein: CASSSLAGGRETQYF
CDR3 DNA: TGTGCCAGCAGCTCCCTAGCGGGGGGGCGAGAGACCCAGTACTTC

V gene: TRBV3-1/TRBV3-2
D gene: .
J gene: TRBJ2-5
CDR3 length: 12
clone size: .
CDR3 protein: CASSQGGETQYF
CDR3 DNA: TGTGCCAGCAGCCAAGGCGGGGAGACCCAGTACTTC

V gene: TRBV6-5
D gene: .
J gene: TRBJ1-6
CDR3 length: 12
clone size: once
CDR3 protein: CASSLQGLPLHF
CDR3 DNA: TGTGCCAGCAGCTTACAGGGATTACCCCTCCACTTT

V gene: TRBV3-1/TRBV3-2
D gene: TRBD2
J gene: TRBJ2-2
CDR3 length: 19
clone size: .
CDR3 protein: CASSRDLAGGLQRAGELFF
CDR3 DNA: TGTGCCAGCAGCCGTGATCTAGCGGGGGGGCTTCAAAGGGCCGGGGAGCTGTTTTTT

V gene: TRBV14
D gene: .
J gene: TRBJ1-4
CDR3 length: 15
clone size: .
CDR3 protein: CASSPSPGPAEKLFF
CDR3 DNA: TGTGCCAGCAGTCCCTCCCCGGGTCCGGCTGAAAAACTGTTTTTT

V gene: TRBV10-1
D gene: TRBD1
J gene: TRBJ2-1
CDR3 length: 13
clone size: .
CDR3 protein: CASSRTGGYEQFF
CDR3 DNA: TGCGCCAGCAGTAGGACAGGGGGATACGAGCAGTTCTTC

V gene: TRBV6-6
D gene: .
J gene: TRBJ1-3
CDR3 length: 14
clone size: .
CDR3 protein: CASSYGASGNTIYF
CDR3 DNA: TGTGCCAGCAGTTATGGGGCCTCTGGAAACACCATATATTTT

V gene: TRBV9
D gene: TRBD2
J gene: TRBJ2-3
CDR3 length: 16
clone size: .
CDR3 protein: CASSGTSGGAGDTQYF
CDR3 DNA: TGTGCCAGCAGCGGGACTAGCGGGGGGGCCGGGGATACGCAGTATTTT

V gene: TRBV4-1
D gene: TRBD1
J gene: TRBJ1-2
CDR3 length: 15
clone size: .
CDR3 protein: CASTSGTGVYYGYTF
CDR3 DNA: TGCGCCAGCACGTCCGGGACAGGGGTTTACTATGGCTACACCTTC

V gene: TRBV2
D gene: TRBD2
J gene: TRBJ2-1
CDR3 length: 15
clone size: .
CDR3 protein: CASSAGGGSYNEQFF
CDR3 DNA: TGTGCCAGCAGTGCGGGCGGGGGCTCCTACAATGAGCAGTTCTTC

V gene: TRBV5-1
D gene: TRBD2
J gene: TRBJ2-3
CDR3 length: 15
clone size: .
CDR3 protein: CASSPGLEETDTQYF
CDR3 DNA: TGCGCCAGCAGCCCAGGACTAGAGGAGACAGATACGCAGTATTTT

V gene: TRBV5-4
D gene: TRBD1
J gene: TRBJ2-1
CDR3 length: 15
clone size: .
CDR3 protein: CASSWGDRAYNEQFF
CDR3 DNA: TGTGCCAGCAGCTGGGGAGACAGGGCCTACAATGAGCAGTTCTTC

V gene: TRBV28
D gene: TRBD1
J gene: TRBJ1-6
CDR3 length: 15
clone size: once
CDR3 protein: CASTRDSGGNSPLHF
CDR3 DNA: TGTGCCAGCACCCGGGACTCAGGGGGGAATTCACCCCTCCACTTT

V gene: TRBV9
D gene: TRBD2
J gene: TRBJ2-1
CDR3 length: 15
clone size: .
CDR3 protein: CASSVASGGFYEQFF
CDR3 DNA: TGTGCCAGCAGCGTAGCCAGCGGGGGTTTCTATGAGCAGTTCTTC

V gene: TRBV2
D gene: .
J gene: TRBJ1-3
CDR3 length: 13
clone size: .
CDR3 protein: CASGRGSGNTIYF
CDR3 DNA: TGTGCCAGCGGGCGGGGCTCTGGAAACACCATATATTTT

V gene: TRBV6-5
D gene: .
J gene: TRBJ1-5
CDR3 length: 13
clone size: .
CDR3 protein: CASSRSYGQPQHF
CDR3 DNA: TGTGCCAGCTCACGGTCTTACGGTCAGCCCCAGCATTTT

V gene: TRBV6-5
D gene: TRBD1
J gene: TRBJ1-2
CDR3 length: 14
clone size: .
CDR3 protein: CASSPDRDRGGYTF
CDR3 DNA: TGTGCCAGCAGTCCAGACCGGGACAGGGGTGGCTACACCTTC

V gene: TRBV2
D gene: .
J gene: TRBJ1-2
CDR3 length: 14
clone size: few
CDR3 protein: CASSTLQGNGGYTF
CDR3 DNA: TGTGCCAGCAGCACCCTACAGGGAAACGGGGGCTACACCTTC

V gene: TRBV5-1
D gene: .
J gene: TRBJ2-1
CDR3 length: 21
clone size: few
CDR3 protein: CASSLPSRYPTSGHFYNEQFF
CDR3 DNA: TGCGCCAGCAGCTTGCCCAGCCGCTACCCCACGTCAGGACATTTCTACAATGAGCAGTTCTTC

V gene: TRBV4-2
D gene: TRBD1
J gene: TRBJ2-5
CDR3 length: 19
clone size: .
CDR3 protein: CASSQLTVTGTGEEETQYF
CDR3 DNA: TGTGCCAGCAGCCAGCTGACGGTCACCGGGACAGGGGAGGAAGAGACCCAGTACTTC

V gene: TRBV6-2/TRBV6-3
D gene: .
J gene: TRBJ1-2
CDR3 length: 13
clone size: .
CDR3 protein: CASSYFRVYGYTF
CDR3 DNA: TGTGCCAGCAGTTACTTCCGGGTCTATGGCTACACCTTC

V gene: TRBV3-1/TRBV3-2
D gene: .
J gene: TRBJ1-1
CDR3 length: 15
clone size: .
CDR3 protein: CASSPSHRGGTEAFF
CDR3 DNA: TGTGCCAGCAGCCCATCGCATCGCGGGGGCACTGAAGCTTTCTTT

V gene: TRBV6-6
D gene: .
J gene: TRBJ1-3
CDR3 length: 17
clone size: .
CDR3 protein: CASSPSMGGAPGNTIYF
CDR3 DNA: TGTGCCAGCAGTCCGTCTATGGGGGGGGCGCCGGGAAACACCATATATTTT

V gene: TRBV7-3
D gene: TRBD2
J gene: TRBJ2-7
CDR3 length: 15
clone size: .
CDR3 protein: CASSLSGGPSYEQYF
CDR3 DNA: TGTGCCAGCAGCCTTAGCGGGGGACCCTCCTACGAGCAGTACTTC

V gene: TRBV5-1
D gene: TRBD1
J gene: TRBJ2-7
CDR3 length: 13
clone size: .
CDR3 protein: CASSLGQGDEQYF
CDR3 DNA: TGCGCCAGCAGCTTGGGACAGGGGGACGAGCAGTACTTC

V gene: TRBV27
D gene: TRBD1
J gene: TRBJ1-1
CDR3 length: 17
clone size: .
CDR3 protein: CASSLWTGRVENTEAFF
CDR3 DNA: TGTGCCAGCAGTTTATGGACAGGGAGGGTGGAGAACACTGAAGCTTTCTTT

V gene: TRBV6-5
D gene: .
J gene: TRBJ1-1
CDR3 length: 15
clone size: .
CDR3 protein: CASRVGGDAAGSAFF
CDR3 DNA: TGTGCCAGCAGGGTGGGAGGGGACGCCGCAGGGTCAGCTTTCTTT

V gene: TRBV7-2
D gene: TRBD1
J gene: TRBJ1-5
CDR3 length: 15
clone size: .
CDR3 protein: CASSPRQGGGQPQHF
CDR3 DNA: TGTGCCAGCAGCCCAAGACAGGGGGGAGGTCAGCCCCAGCATTTT

V gene: TRBV28
D gene: .
J gene: TRBJ1-3
CDR3 length: 17
clone size: .
CDR3 protein: CASTMAGLTVSGNTIYF
CDR3 DNA: TGTGCCAGCACTATGGCCGGGTTGACAGTCTCTGGAAACACCATATATTTT

V gene: TRBV4-2
D gene: .
J gene: TRBJ2-2
CDR3 length: 15
clone size: .
CDR3 protein: CASRGGTANTGELFF
CDR3 DNA: TGTGCCAGCAGGGGCGGGACTGCGAACACCGGGGAGCTGTTTTTT

V gene: TRBV5-1
D gene: TRBD2
J gene: TRBJ2-3
CDR3 length: 15
clone size: once
CDR3 protein: CASSWTSGGQDTQYF
CDR3 DNA: TGCGCCAGCAGCTGGACTAGCGGGGGCCAGGATACGCAGTATTTT

V gene: TRBV10-3
D gene: TRBD1
J gene: TRBJ1-5
CDR3 length: 16
clone size: .
CDR3 protein: CAIPKEVGDRGQPQHF
CDR3 DNA: TGTGCCATCCCCAAGGAGGTGGGGGACAGGGGTCAGCCCCAGCATTTT

V gene: TRBV20-1
D gene: .
J gene: TRBJ1-2
CDR3 length: 10
clone size: .
CDR3 protein: CSAPGGGYTF
CDR3 DNA: TGCAGTGCACCGGGGGGTGGCTACACCTTC

V gene: TRBV28
D gene: TRBD1
J gene: TRBJ1-2
CDR3 length: 18
clone size: .
CDR3 protein: CASSLSGQGAFGNYGYTF
CDR3 DNA: TGTGCCAGCAGTTTAAGCGGACAGGGGGCTTTCGGTAACTATGGCTACACCTTC